This T cell receptor (beta chain) was captured in a study of response to subunit inactivated influenza vaccine. MiXCR was run by TCRdb on the RT-PCR reads, yielding one entry per CDR3 protein. The table has more than 550,000 distinct CDR3 sequences, about 11% seen once. Study outcomes and limitations: Seasonal influenza vaccination, on each occasion, was suggested by the authors to recruit few new T cells.

In the case of this clonotype: Its antigen is still unknown.

The sample in question was PBMCs from blood, obtained on the day of vaccination. The TCR sequence derives from a man aged 45-60 years who received an inactivated influenza vaccine.

The CDR3 sequence is CAISDSSGRGAETQYF. CDR3 sequence (DNA): TGTGCCATCAGTGACAGTAGCGGGAGGGGTGCAGAGACCCAGTACTTC. The chain combines TRBV10-3 with TRBJ2-5; 11 bases map to TRBD2. The CDR3 covers 16 residues. CDR1 and CDR2 from the germline V gene are ENHRY and SYGVKD. V was pared by 3 bases and J by 4 bases, with 7 bases of the junction left unmatched.